This T cell receptor beta chain was found in a study of T cell clonality in common variable immunodeficiency. Findings and limits, study-wide: Fewer deletions and N-nucleotide insertions were reportedly seen in common variable immunodeficiency TCR beta sequences.

V lost 1 base and J lost 0, with 9 bases in between. Germline loops: CDR1 SEHNR, CDR2 FQNEAQ (reference sequence). This CDR3 has 15 amino acids. The protocol was immunoSEQ multiplex PCR, while the TCRdb copy is restricted to in-frame clones and leaves out a portion. The sample counts under 35,000 clones, none seen once; the ten largest own about 5%. In its sample, this clone was seen a few times. No antigen is known for it. The read ends 3 residues before the CDR3 terminus; that terminus is restored from the germline J gene. Both groups were predominantly of Caucasian heritage. No CVID subject was ill or on immunomodulatory drugs when sampled. Each donor provided roughly 4.5 to 8.5 ml of heparinized whole blood.

This chain joins TRBV7-9 and TRBJ1-1; unclear D gene. This TCR derives from a human donor with common variable immunodeficiency. Sequencing input: peripheral blood mononuclear cells. The DNA read from the CDR3 is TGTGCCAGCAGCTTAGGGCCGTATGTGAACACTGAA. It specifies CASSLGPYVNTE. The entire CDR3 is CASSLGPYVNTEAFF.